The clone carrying this T cell receptor (beta chain) was observed a handful of times. The antigen remains unidentified. The junction departs from the called germline gene at one end, perhaps through a read error. The data were taken from a study of T cells in Graves' hyperthyroidism and ophthalmopathy. TCR beta CDR3 regions were amplified from RNA transcripts. When the TCR CDR3 underwent first-round RT-PCR, the HTBI primer set was used. TCRdb fed the multiplex PCR reads into MiXCR, producing one record per CDR3 protein. The sample shows 400,000 to 500,000 distinct CDR3 sequences, roughly an eighth of them seen only once. A lack of ophthalmopathy progression within 18 months defined stable Graves' hyperthyroidism. About 10 ml fresh peripheral blood yielded the PBMCs. Study conclusions and caveats: Separation of ophthalmopathy from stable hyperthyroidism was achieved by a 13 V-J model.

The CDR3 is made up of 12 amino acids. Germline V CDR1 and CDR2: MDHEN, SYDVKM. The chain carries TRBV28 and TRBJ2-7; no clear D gene. The sequence came from a woman aged 18-30 years with Graves' hyperthyroidism. The specimen sequenced was blood. The CDR3 reads CAGSLSSYEQYF. The CDR3 region has the DNA TGTGCCGGCAGTTTATCCAGCTACGAGCAGTACTTC.